This TCR beta chain appears in the sequencing data of a study of post-analysis software for immune sequencing data (dated by TCRdb to between 2014 and 2017). Regarding the complete study: Relapsing-remitting, secondary progressive and progressive-relapsing multiple sclerosis were recorded as disease courses, and subtype annotation was lacking for some patients. Patient repertoires were compared against some twelve previously published healthy control repertoires from donors aged roughly 6 to 28 years. A subset of samples was prepared in parallel using single-end sample barcoding, then pooled and co-amplified after Illumina adapter ligation. The research as a whole found: Normalized Chao1 diversity was significantly lower in multiple sclerosis patients than controls, suggesting substantial peripheral T-cell clonal expansion. Direct clustering with F measure revealed strong co-clustering of samples prepared in the same batch, which led to a batch-effect correction. A few TRBV segments, including TRBV5-6, TRBV5-1 and TRBV20-1, were significantly more frequent in patients than controls. The control group was slightly older than the multiple sclerosis patient group.

To demonstrate the VDJtools post-analysis software, the study profiled TCR beta repertoires from the peripheral blood of 13 young patients with multiple sclerosis. The patients with multiple sclerosis were children and adolescents between roughly 6 and 17 years of age. The method was PCR. For sequencing, an Illumina HiSeq 2500 was employed. To reduce PCR and sequencing biases, unique molecular identifiers were built into the TCR beta cDNA libraries. Per 1 to 10 million input T cells, roughly 500,000 cDNA molecules were obtained, such that each molecule approximated one T cell. The same protocol used for the earlier healthy control dataset was applied to prepare and sequence the patient libraries. Within a given batch, samples were prepared together, multiplexed and sequenced on the same HiSeq lane. Per the original workflow: Raw barcoded reads were processed with MIGEC, and single-read molecular identifier groups were discarded before consensus assembly and CDR3 extraction. Clonotype tables were post-analysed with VDJtools, normalizing diversity by down-sampling all datasets to the smallest sample size. In repertoire overlap clustering, CDR3 amino acid sequences, but not nucleotide sequences, were matched to correct batch-related cross-sample contamination. TCRdb reprocessed the public reads (quality trimming at Q25 with fastp, clone calling with MiXCR) and kept in-frame beta chains. Each record represents a unique CDR3 protein, reported with the most common genes and DNA among its rows. None of the V and J calls come from the authors' own analysis; TCRdb made them. The sample table records around 260,000 distinct CDR3 sequences; 35% to 45% of these occur just once. The ten biggest clones cover under 5% of the sample.

Via the germline V gene (reference sequence), CDR1 is DFQATT and CDR2 SNEGSKA. Taken from cysteine to phenylalanine, the CDR3 has 15 residues. The CDR3 DNA has 45 bases and is translated from base 1. The V end loses 0 bases and the J end loses 5 bases, and a stretch of 14 bases separates them. A word on this clonotype: Its target antigen remains unknown. Qualities for individual bases were not recorded, and no much larger clone is one base off.

The specimen was blood. The sequence is built from TRBV20-1 and TRBJ2-1; TRBD2 could be the D gene, as 6 bases match. The sequence came from a girl between 5 and 17 years old with multiple sclerosis. The nucleotides are TGCAGTGCTAGAGAGTCGGCTAGCGCGAACAATGAGCAGTTCTTC. Its translation reads: CSARESASANNEQFF.